A single sample is the source of the 17 T cell receptor beta chains below, sequenced in a study of OX40 agonist ivuxolimab in advanced cancers. Some clones are missing from TCRdb's copy, which holds only in-frame ones; the method was immunoSEQ multiplex PCR. Of roughly 63,000 clones in the sample, about 85% were seen once. The specimen comprised CD4+ or CD8+ T cells sorted from blood, sampled in a trial of the OX40 agonist ivuxolimab. The source of these receptors is an adult with an advanced solid tumor such as melanoma, head and neck, liver or kidney cancer.

The CDR3 here is CASSIGRLNTGELFF. The CDR3 bases are TGTGCCAGCAGCATCGGCCGATTGAACACCGGGGAGCTGTTTTTT. This chain connects TRBV5-8 to TRBJ2-2; D unresolved. Germline assignment: CDR1 SGHTS and CDR2 YDEGEE. The germline V and J ends were trimmed by 4 bases and 1 base, with 11 bases remaining between them. This CDR3 has 15 residues.

The gene calls are TRBV19 and TRBJ2-2; TRBD1 aligns across 8 bases. CDR3 size: 15 residues. V lost 5 bases and J lost 5; bases outside the gene matches: 7. Germline lookup yields CDR1 LNHDA and CDR2 SQIVND (reference sequence). CDR3 residues: CASSSDRAGTGELFF. For the CDR3, the DNA is TGTGCCAGTAGTTCGGACAGGGCGGGGACCGGGGAGCTGTTTTTT.

This clone was observed a handful of times. The genes are TRBV15 and TRBJ2-3; D not certain. The V and J ends lost 0 bases and 5 bases respectively, with 12 bases between them. The germline CDR1 and CDR2 sequences are LNHNV and YYDKDF (reference sequence). The CDR3 consists of 15 residues. The CDR3 nucleotides are TGTGCCACCAGCAGAGATTGGGCCGATAAAGATACGCAGTATTTT. This encodes CATSRDWADKDTQYF.

This chain links TRBV30 with TRBJ1-3, with D uncertain. The germline V and J ends were trimmed by 2 bases and 2 bases, with 4 bases remaining between them. The length of the CDR3 is 12 residues. Looked up from germline, CDR1 is GTSNPN and CDR2 is SVGIG (reference sequence). CDR3: CAWSPPGNTIYF. DNA for the CDR3: TGTGCCTGGAGTCCACCTGGAAACACCATATATTTT.

This sequence joins TRBV6-1 and TRBJ1-1; D may be TRBD1 (5 bases). The CDR3 consists of 13 residues. Germline V gives CDR1 MNHNS, CDR2 SASEGT. Trimming took 7 bases from V and 2 from J, leaving 11 bases between them. CDR3 nucleotides: TGTGCCAGCACGCAAAGGGGAAACACTGAAGCTTTCTTT. It codes for CASTQRGNTEAFF.

This chain uses TRBV4-1 with TRBJ1-4; D possibly corresponds to TRBD1 (6 bases). The CDR3 runs to 15 residues. CDR1 MGHRA and CDR2 YSYEKL come from the germline V gene. Trimming removed 0 bases at V and 8 bases at J, with 13 bases between. CDR3 sequence: CASSQDSRGGEKLFF. The CDR3, as DNA: TGCGCCAGCAGCCAAGATTCCAGGGGAGGAGAAAAACTGTTTTTT.

V usage is TRBV9 and J usage is TRBJ1-1, with D unresolved. CDR3 length equals 13 residues. Looked up from germline, CDR1 is SGDLS and CDR2 is YYNGEE. Trimming took 0 bases from V and 5 from J, leaving 8 bases between them. CDR3 sequence reads: CASSVAPATEAFF. CDR3 nucleotide sequence: TGTGCCAGCAGCGTAGCACCTGCGACTGAAGCTTTCTTT.

V usage is TRBV10-2 and J usage is TRBJ1-6; D is unclear. Germline CDR1 and CDR2: WSHSY and SAAADI. Trimming took off 8 bases at V and 8 bases at J, with 13 bases between the two ends. The CDR3 has 13 amino acids. CDR3 sequence: CASGVVTDSPLHF. The CDR3 nucleotides read TGCGCCAGCGGGGTGGTCACAGATTCACCCCTCCACTTT.

The chain couples TRBV4-1 to TRBJ1-2; unclear D gene. CDR1 is MGHRA, CDR2 YSYEKL, per germline. This CDR3 has 13 amino acids. Trimming removed 3 bases from V and 8 bases from J, with 13 bases in between. The CDR3 region is CASSHPRSRGYTF. The CDR3 bases are TGCGCCAGCAGCCACCCCCGTTCCCGGGGCTACACCTTC.

This rearrangement joins TRBV6-1 to TRBJ2-1, with D maybe TRBD2 (6 bases). Germline lookup yields CDR1 MNHNS and CDR2 SASEGT. Trimming pared 4 bases from V and 9 bases from J, leaving 22 bases between. This CDR3 comprises 16 residues. DNA for the CDR3: TGTGCCAGCAGTGCCTCCATCGGCCGACTAGACTCTGAGCAGTTCTTC. Translating it yields CASSASIGRLDSEQFF.

The chain employs TRBV2 and TRBJ1-1, with D unresolved. V was cut by 7 bases and J by 3 bases, with 12 bases left in between. This CDR3 is built from 13 residues. From germline, CDR1 is SNHLY and CDR2 FYNNEI. In DNA, the CDR3 is TGTGCCAGCAAGCGGGTTCTGTACACTGAAGCTTTCTTT. Translated, it gives CASKRVLYTEAFF.

The J gene is TRBJ1-6, the V gene TRBV5-6; D call uncertain. The CDR3 is made up of 14 amino acids. The V end was cut by 0 bases, the J end by 6 bases, with 7 bases between. Germline V gives CDR1 SGHDT, CDR2 YYEEEE. As DNA, the CDR3 is TGTGCCAGCAGCTTGGGGGGTCGTAATTCACCCCTCCACTTT. It yields the protein CASSLGGRNSPLHF. Looking up the rest from reference TRBV5-6 and TRBJ1-6 gives the full variable domain: DAGVTQSPTHLIKTRGQQVTLRCSPKSGHDTVSWYQQALGQGPQFIFQYYEEEERQRGNFPDRFSGHQFPNYSSELNVNALLLGDSALYLCASSLGGRNSPLHFGNGTRLTVT.

Worth noting for this clone: Other nucleotide sequences in the sample specify the same CDR3. The CDR3 DNA follows: TGTGCCAGCAGCCAAGACCGAGGGAGGAACACTGAAGCTTTCTTT. Protein product: CASSQDRGRNTEAFF. The genes are TRBV4-2 and TRBJ1-1, with D hard to call. Trimming removed 0 bases at V and 1 base at J, with 9 bases between. The CDR3 loop spans 15 amino acids. CDR1 and CDR2 (germline): LGHNA, YNFKEQ.

The V gene is TRBV2, the J gene TRBJ2-2, with D perhaps TRBD1 (6 bases). The germline gives CDR1 SNHLY, CDR2 FYNNEI. This CDR3 contains 14 residues. V was pared by 10 bases and J by 4 bases, with 16 bases between. For the CDR3, the DNA is TGTGCCAACGGTATACAGGGCCCCACCGGGGAGCTGTTTTTT. It specifies CANGIQGPTGELFF.

This chain joins TRBV18 and TRBJ1-5; D is perhaps TRBD1 (6 bases). The V gene lost 4 bases and the J gene lost 3 bases, with 7 bases spanning the gap. Germline V gene data show CDR1 as KGHSH and CDR2 as LQKENI. This CDR3 spans 13 amino acids. The CDR3 coding sequence is TGTGCCAGCTCACAGGGGGTCAATCAGCCCCAGCATTTT. It is translated as CASSQGVNQPQHF.

The chain combines TRBV10-1 with TRBJ2-1, with D tentatively TRBD1 or TRBD2 (5 bases each). The CDR3 consists of 13 residues. Germline V gene lookup returns CDR1 WNHNN and CDR2 SYGVQD (reference sequence). Trimming took 5 bases from V and 9 from J, leaving 14 bases between them. CDR3 nucleotide sequence: TGCGCCAGCAGTTGGGACCCGAGCGCTGAGCAGTTCTTC. Translating gives CASSWDPSAEQFF.

The chain joins TRBV6-1 to TRBJ1-5, with D possibly matching TRBD1 (6 bases). Germline V CDR1 and CDR2: MNHNS, SASEGT. Trimming removed 6 bases from V and 3 bases from J, with 12 bases in between. This CDR3 is built from 14 residues. The CDR3 is CASSVTGPNQPQHF. CDR3 in DNA: TGTGCCAGCAGCGTTACAGGGCCCAATCAGCCCCAGCATTTT.